The sequence of this TCR beta chain was determined in a study of early T cells in non-severe SARS-CoV-2 infection. The wider study: Chains were not paired, and sequencing was done on bulk RNA from unsorted whole blood.

This CDR3 is built from 13 residues. Trimming pared 7 bases from V and 3 bases from J, leaving 10 bases between. Study-level results: Clonotype matching in VDJdb favored anti-spike CD8 responses and did not capture private and CD4 specificities.

Unique molecular identifiers were added to individual cDNA molecules. TCRdb re-derived calls from the 5' RACE reads in MiXCR, one entry per CDR3 protein. This table has roughly 31,000 distinct CDR3 sequences, roughly 4.8% appearing once. This clonotype was seen repeatedly, ten times or more. Antigen specificity is unknown. What was sequenced was whole blood. The genes are TRBV12-3 or TRBV12-4 and TRBJ1-3; the D gene is possibly TRBD1 (6 bases). This TCR came from an adult who was a healthcare worker with PCR-confirmed SARS-CoV-2 infection or an uninfected control (not recorded which). DNA of the CDR3: TGTGCCAGCACCGGACAGTTTGGAAACACCATATATTTT. Protein product: CASTGQFGNTIYF.